A selection of T cell receptor beta chains follows, all from one sample in a study. MiXCR, applied by TCRdb to the 5' RACE reads, yields one record per CDR3 protein. The sample gives roughly 45,000 distinct CDR3 sequences, more than 20% of which show up once; around 4.1% is in the top ten. What was sequenced was Tregs sorted from a lymph node. The receptor source for this set is a female donor with breast cancer. CDR3s include the opening cysteine and the closing phenylalanine or tryptophan. A D gene is named only where the DNA matches it firmly. Size values are once, few and many counts, or a class for expanded clones, and some rows have none.

d_call j_call clone_size v_call cdr3_aa cdr3_nt
TRBD1 TRBJ2-1 few TRBV7-2 CASILGQGYNEQFF TGTGCCAGCATCCTAGGACAGGGCTACAATGAGCAGTTCTTC
. TRBJ2-2 . TRBV28 CASSSFAGDTGELFF TGTGCCAGCAGTTCATTCGCCGGGGACACCGGGGAGCTGTTTTTT
. TRBJ2-7 . TRBV7-2 CASSLITDPTYEQYF TGTGCCAGCAGCTTAATTACCGACCCAACCTACGAGCAGTACTTC
. TRBJ2-6 few TRBV7-9 CASRDASGANVLTF TGTGCCAGCAGAGACGCCTCTGGGGCCAACGTCCTGACTTTC
. TRBJ1-5 . TRBV4-2 CASSQDSGGNQPQHF TGTGCCAGCAGCCAAGATTCGGGGGGGAATCAGCCCCAGCATTTT
. TRBJ1-1 few TRBV20-1 CSARGGTHTEAFF TGCAGTGCTAGAGGGGGAACGCACACTGAAGCTTTCTTT
. TRBJ2-7 few TRBV12-3/TRBV12-4 CASGPSPYYEQYF TGTGCCAGCGGCCCCAGCCCCTACTACGAGCAGTACTTC
. TRBJ2-1 few TRBV12-3/TRBV12-4 CASSEDSPGRQFF TGTGCCAGCAGTGAGGATTCACCGGGACGGCAGTTCTTC
. TRBJ2-1 . TRBV5-1 CASSTQTTSDEQFF TGCGCCAGCAGCACACAGACTACCTCTGATGAGCAGTTCTTC
. TRBJ1-1 few TRBV3-1 CASSQGSVPTEAFF TGTGCCAGCAGCCAAGGGTCAGTGCCCACTGAAGCTTTCTTT